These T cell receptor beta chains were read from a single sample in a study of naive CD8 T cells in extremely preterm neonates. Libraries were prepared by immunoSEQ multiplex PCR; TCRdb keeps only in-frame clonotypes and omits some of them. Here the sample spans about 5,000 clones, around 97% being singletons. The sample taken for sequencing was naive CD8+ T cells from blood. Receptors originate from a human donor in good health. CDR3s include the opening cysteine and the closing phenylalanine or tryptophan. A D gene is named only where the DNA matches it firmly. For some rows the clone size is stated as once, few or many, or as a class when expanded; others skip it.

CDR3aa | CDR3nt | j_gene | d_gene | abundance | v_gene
CASSPLLPKNIQYF | TGTGCCAGCAGTCCCCTATTGCCCAAAAACATTCAGTACTTC | TRBJ2-4 | . | . | TRBV27
CASSYGGENQPQHF | TGTGCCAGCAGTTACGGCGGAGAAAATCAGCCCCAGCATTTT | TRBJ1-5 | . | once | TRBV6-5
CASSMTTGGGLYNEQFF | TGTGCCAGTAGTATGACGACAGGGGGGGGCCTCTACAATGAGCAGTTCTTC | TRBJ2-1 | TRBD1 | . | TRBV19
CASSYSSGWGDGYTF | TGTGCCAGCAGTTACTCGTCGGGTTGGGGGGATGGCTACACCTTC | TRBJ1-2 | . | . | TRBV6-5
CAGWGPPYSNQPQHF | TGTGCCGGGTGGGGGCCACCTTATAGCAATCAGCCCCAGCATTTT | TRBJ1-5 | . | once | TRBV18
CASSHSLTGNTEAFF | TGTGCCAGCAGTCACTCTCTGACAGGGAACACTGAAGCTTTCTTT | TRBJ1-1 | . | . | TRBV28
CASSLASGQVLTMATPYGYTF | TGTGCCAGCAGCTTAGCAAGCGGACAGGTATTAACTATGGCTACACCTTATGGCTACACCTTC | TRBJ1-2 | TRBD1 | . | TRBV7-2
CASSPEQGNSPLHF | TGCGCCAGCAGCCCGGAGCAGGGCAATTCCCCCCTCCACTTT | TRBJ1-6 | . | . | TRBV4-1
CASSTGYEAFF | TGTGCCAGCAGCACAGGGTATGAAGCTTTCTTT | TRBJ1-1 | . | . | TRBV27
CASSYRGRENTEAFF | TGTGCCAGCTCATACAGGGGGCGGGAGAACACTGAAGCTTTCTTT | TRBJ1-1 | TRBD1 | . | TRBV18
CASSPSPGTGLYEQFF | TGTGCCAGCAGCCCTAGTCCCGGGACAGGGCTCTATGAGCAGTTCTTC | TRBJ2-1 | TRBD1 | once | TRBV7-9
CASSVGTGGSSGANVLTF | TGCGCCAGCAGTGTGGGCACGGGGGGGTCCTCTGGGGCCAACGTCCTGACTTTC | TRBJ2-6 | TRBD2 | . | TRBV10-2
CASSLGPDQETQYF | TGTGCCAGCAGCTTAGGCCCAGACCAAGAGACCCAGTACTTC | TRBJ2-5 | . | once | TRBV11-2
CASGGGLYGYTF | TGTGCCAGCGGGGGGGGACTGTATGGCTACACCTTC | TRBJ1-2 | . | once | TRBV27
CASRQSPGVTGTEAFF | TGCGCCAGCAGACAAAGTCCAGGGGTTACGGGCACTGAAGCTTTCTTT | TRBJ1-1 | . | . | TRBV4-1
CASSLLRTGGEKLFF | TGTGCCAGCAGCTTACTCCGTACTGGGGGGGAAAAACTGTTTTTT | TRBJ1-4 | . | . | TRBV7-2
CASSYFSGEQFF | TGTGCCAGCAGTTACTTTAGCGGAGAGCAGTTCTTC | TRBJ2-1 | . | . | TRBV6-5
CASTGQDEQYF | TGTGCCAGCACCGGACAGGACGAGCAGTACTTC | TRBJ2-7 | TRBD1 | . | TRBV7-9
CASSSRLDYEQYF | TGTGCCAGCAGCTCCCGCCTAGACTACGAGCAGTACTTC | TRBJ2-7 | . | . | TRBV7-9
CASRPTGQLDEQYF | TGTGCCAGCAGACCTACCGGACAGCTGGACGAGCAGTACTTC | TRBJ2-7 | . | . | TRBV14
CASSESPRAGQPQHF | TGTGCCAGCAGCGAGTCCCCCAGGGCGGGACAGCCCCAGCATTTT | TRBJ1-5 | . | . | TRBV2
CASSVVSYSEAFF | TGTGCCAGCAGCGTAGTTTCATACAGTGAAGCTTTCTTT | TRBJ1-1 | . | . | TRBV9
CASSFLLGYTF | TGTGCCAGCAGTTTTTTACTCGGCTACACCTTC | TRBJ1-2 | . | . | TRBV5-6
CASSLGVDTRIYGYTF | TGTGCCAGCAGCTTGGGGGTGGACACACGGATATATGGCTACACCTTC | TRBJ1-2 | . | . | TRBV5-8
CSVVFFEREAFF | TGCAGCGTTGTATTTTTTGAGAGAGAAGCTTTCTTT | TRBJ1-1 | . | once | TRBV29-1
CASSPVGASFEAFF | TGTGCCAGCAGCCCTGTGGGGGCGTCCTTTGAAGCTTTCTTT | TRBJ1-1 | . | . | TRBV28
CASSQDGVGRTDTQYF | TGCGCCAGCAGCCAAGACGGAGTGGGGCGGACAGATACGCAGTATTTT | TRBJ2-3 | . | few | TRBV4-3
CASSQGVQGVYGYTF | TGTGCCAGCAGCCAAGGTGTCCAAGGGGTCTATGGCTACACCTTC | TRBJ1-2 | . | . | TRBV4-2